The clone carrying this T cell receptor beta chain was counted at least ten times. From RNA transcripts, TCR beta CDR3 regions were amplified. HTBI primers were employed in a first-round RT-PCR of the TCR CDR3. MiXCR was run by TCRdb on the multiplex PCR reads, yielding one entry per CDR3 protein. The sample has a few hundred thousand distinct CDR3 sequences, approximately 15% seen once. This sample is drawn from a study of T cells in Graves' hyperthyroidism and ophthalmopathy. The CDR3 length is 15 residues. Germline loops: CDR1 MNHEY, CDR2 SMNVEV (reference sequence). The V and J ends lost 2 bases and 4 bases, in that order; junction bases with no gene match: 4.

The chain employs TRBV27 and TRBJ1-1; 10 nucleotides line up with TRBD1. The sequence was collected from a woman in her late teens or twenties with Graves' hyperthyroidism. The source material was blood. This CDR3 is CASSLRDRGFTEAFF. The DNA for the CDR3 is TGTGCCAGCAGTTTACGGGACAGGGGTTTCACTGAAGCTTTCTTT.